Below are 19 T cell receptor beta chains sequenced from a single sample in a study of blood T cell repertoires in COVID-19. Repertoires were generated with immunoSEQ multiplex PCR, while TCRdb's copy carries only in-frame clones and drops some. The table includes roughly 500,000 clones, 89% detected once. Sequencing was done on a sample of peripheral blood. The receptors here all came from a young man with COVID-19, enrolled during active disease.

The V and J genes are TRBV7-9 and TRBJ2-7; TRBD2 matches at 7 bases. Germline-derived CDR1 and CDR2 are SEHNR and FQNEAQ (reference sequence). V lost 0 bases, J lost 6 bases, and 2 bases stayed unmatched. This CDR3 has 13 residues. CDR3 sequence (DNA): TGTGCCAGCAGCTTAGCGGGCGGGGGCGAGCAGTACTTC. As protein: CASSLAGGGEQYF.

This chain links TRBV27 with TRBJ2-5; D not resolved. V was pared by 3 bases and J by 3 bases, with 23 bases between. The germline V gene has CDR1 MNHEY and CDR2 SMNVEV (reference sequence). This CDR3 contains 18 residues. CDR3 sequence (DNA): TGTGCCAGCAGTTTTCGGAGAGCATCCACGCAAAAAGAAGAGACCCAGTACTTC. Amino acid sequence: CASSFRRASTQKEETQYF.

The chain couples TRBV27 to TRBJ1-2; 7 bases line up with TRBD1. This CDR3 has 14 amino acids. V lost 3 bases to trimming and J lost 7 bases; unmatched junction nucleotides: 8. Germline V CDR1 and CDR2: MNHEY, SMNVEV (reference sequence). CDR3 in DNA: TGTGCCAGCAGTTTTTTCGGAGGGGGCGGTGGCTACACCTTC. This translates into CASSFFGGGGGYTF.

J is TRBJ1-3 and V is TRBV12-3 or TRBV12-4, with unresolved D. V lost 1 base and J 4 bases, leaving 5 bases between the germline ends. This CDR3 has 13 residues. The CDR3 region is CASSLVGGNTIYF. The CDR3 bases are TGTGCCAGCAGTTTAGTCGGGGGAAACACCATATATTTT.

The rearrangement links TRBV6-5 to TRBJ2-7, with a tentative D call TRBD2 (6 bases). CDR1 is MNHEY and CDR2 is SVGAGI in the germline V gene. Trimming left V 8 bases short and J 2 bases short, with 16 bases between. The CDR3 is made up of 14 amino acids. CDR3 in DNA: TGTGCCAGCTCCCTCCGGCGGGATACCTACGAGCAGTACTTC. Encoded protein: CASSLRRDTYEQYF.

The rearrangement links TRBV14 to TRBJ1-1; D not resolved. With 2 bases removed from V and 1 base from J, the gap between germline ends came to 5 bases. The CDR3 runs to 13 residues. The V gene's germline CDR1 is SGHDN and CDR2 FVKESK. CDR3 in DNA: TGTGCCAGCAGCCAATATTCGAACACTGAAGCTTTCTTT. Amino acid sequence: CASSQYSNTEAFF.

This chain joins TRBV19 and TRBJ2-1; 8 bases fit TRBD2. With V trimmed by 0 bases and J by 5 bases, 9 bases remained unmatched. The CDR3 consists of 17 residues. Germline V gene data show CDR1 as LNHDA and CDR2 as SQIVND (reference sequence). Written as DNA, the CDR3 is TGTGCCAGTAGTATAGATCCGGCGGGGGGCACCCACAATGAGCAGTTCTTC. Encoded protein: CASSIDPAGGTHNEQFF.

The J gene is TRBJ2-7, the V gene TRBV19; 9 bases fit TRBD2. The V segment lost 3 bases and the J segment 2 bases; nucleotides outside the gene matches: 2. Looked up from germline, CDR1 is LNHDA and CDR2 is SQIVND (reference sequence). The CDR3 loop spans 14 amino acids. The CDR3 spells CASSMASGAYEQYF. CDR3 in DNA: TGTGCCAGTAGTATGGCTAGCGGGGCCTACGAGCAGTACTTC.

In its sample, this clone was seen once. The CDR3 reads CASSVDGTGGVSQLFF. For the CDR3, the DNA is TGCGCCAGCAGCGTGGACGGGACAGGGGGCGTGAGTCAACTGTTTTTT. The rearrangement links TRBV5-1 to TRBJ1-4; the match to TRBD1 covers 12 bases. The V gene end was trimmed by 4 bases and the J gene end by 12 bases; junction bases not matched to a gene: 13. The CDR3 length is 16 residues. Germline assignment: CDR1 SGHRS and CDR2 YFSETQ.

This clone was recorded once. The chain uses TRBV12-3 or TRBV12-4 and TRBJ2-1; the D gene is possibly TRBD2 (6 bases). The CDR3 extends over 13 amino acids. V was pared by 6 bases and J by 10 bases, with 16 bases between. The CDR3 DNA is TGTGCCAGCAGCCGGGGACTGCGGGACGAGCAGTTCTTC. Protein: CASSRGLRDEQFF.

The chain combines TRBV4-1 with TRBJ2-3; TRBD2 matches at 11 bases. V lost 3 bases to trimming and J lost 1 base; unmatched junction nucleotides: 12. This CDR3 is built from 19 residues. CDR1 and CDR2 from the germline V gene are MGHRA and YSYEKL. CDR3 sequence reads: CASSQASGRRPRGTDTQYF. In DNA, the CDR3 is TGCGCCAGCAGCCAGGCTAGCGGGAGGAGGCCGAGGGGCACAGATACGCAGTATTTT.

This rearrangement joins TRBV7-2 to TRBJ2-3, with a tentative D call TRBD2 (6 bases). CDR1 and CDR2 (germline): SGHTA, FQGNSA. The CDR3 is made up of 15 amino acids. Trimming removed 5 bases from V and 0 bases from J, with 12 bases in between. Written as DNA, the CDR3 is TGTGCCAGCAGCCCCCATCTAGCGAGCACAGATACGCAGTATTTT. It yields the protein CASSPHLASTDTQYF. The whole variable domain, remainder taken from reference TRBV7-2 and TRBJ2-3, is GAGVSQSPSNKVTEKGKDVELRCDPISGHTALYWYRQSLGQGLEFLIYFQGNSAPDKSGLPSDRFSAERTGGSVSTLTIQRTQQEDSAVYLCASSPHLASTDTQYFGPGTRLTVL.

V and J are TRBV7-2 and TRBJ2-5; TRBD1 is a possible D gene (5 bases). The V and J ends lost 4 bases and 1 base respectively, with 13 bases between them. The CDR3 is made up of 15 amino acids. Germline-derived CDR1 and CDR2 are SGHTA and FQGNSA. CDR3 sequence reads: CASSSGFRSQETQYF. CDR3 coding DNA: TGTGCCAGCAGCTCAGGGTTCCGCTCCCAAGAGACCCAGTACTTC.

The chain employs TRBV5-8 and TRBJ1-5; the D gene is possibly TRBD1 (5 bases). The CDR3 runs to 16 residues. With 1 base removed from V and 4 bases from J, the gap between germline ends came to 15 bases. Germline lookup yields CDR1 SGHTS and CDR2 YDEGEE. CDR3 bases: TGTGCCAGCAGCTTGAACCCCGGGACTCGAAATCAGCCCCAGCATTTT. Amino acids: CASSLNPGTRNQPQHF.

This clone was seen once. The chain recombines TRBV5-4 with TRBJ2-3; 7 bases are a match to TRBD2. Germline V gene sequence: CDR1 SGHNT, CDR2 YYREEE (reference sequence). The CDR3 contains 16 residues. Unmatched junction bases numbered 7, after V lost 1 base and J lost 2 bases. The CDR3 reads CASSLNGRSTTDTQYF. Here the CDR3 DNA reads TGTGCCAGCAGCTTGAACGGGAGGTCGACCACAGATACGCAGTATTTT.

V and J are TRBV3-1 (or the pseudogene TRBV3-2) and TRBJ2-3, with a tentative D call TRBD2 (6 bases). This CDR3 has 13 amino acids. V lost 9 bases, J lost 4 bases, and 14 bases lay in between. Germline V gives CDR1 LGHDT, CDR2 YNNKEL (reference sequence). The CDR3 region has the DNA TGTGCCAGTTCGCGGGGTTGGGCAGATACGCAGTATTTT. This translates into CASSRGWADTQYF.

V and J are TRBV25-1 and TRBJ2-1, with TRBD2 matching over 9 bases. The CDR3 length is 13 residues. Per germline, CDR1 MGHDK and CDR2 SYGVNS. Germline trimming cut 11 bases from V and 9 bases from J; bases unmatched to any gene: 11. CDR3 nucleotide sequence: TGTGCCTGCCGGGACCATAGCGGGGGTGAGCAGTTCTTC. It encodes CACRDHSGGEQFF.

The chain combines TRBV6-5 with TRBJ1-2; 7 bases match TRBD1. CDR1 is MNHEY and CDR2 is SVGAGI in the germline V gene. The ends lost 1 base at V and 7 bases at J; junction bases unmatched: 9. CDR3 length: 15 amino acids. CDR3 sequence (DNA): TGTGCCAGCAGTTACTACATAGGGGGCGCGGGTGGCTACACCTTC. This translates into CASSYYIGGAGGYTF.

The chain uses TRBV15 and TRBJ1-4; 9 positions agree with TRBD1. Unmatched junction bases numbered 2, after V lost 0 bases and J lost 12 bases. There are 13 residues in the CDR3. Germline V gene lookup returns CDR1 LNHNV and CDR2 YYDKDF (reference sequence). The CDR3 bases are TGTGCCACCAGCAGAGACCGACAGGGGGAACTGTTTTTT. As protein: CATSRDRQGELFF.